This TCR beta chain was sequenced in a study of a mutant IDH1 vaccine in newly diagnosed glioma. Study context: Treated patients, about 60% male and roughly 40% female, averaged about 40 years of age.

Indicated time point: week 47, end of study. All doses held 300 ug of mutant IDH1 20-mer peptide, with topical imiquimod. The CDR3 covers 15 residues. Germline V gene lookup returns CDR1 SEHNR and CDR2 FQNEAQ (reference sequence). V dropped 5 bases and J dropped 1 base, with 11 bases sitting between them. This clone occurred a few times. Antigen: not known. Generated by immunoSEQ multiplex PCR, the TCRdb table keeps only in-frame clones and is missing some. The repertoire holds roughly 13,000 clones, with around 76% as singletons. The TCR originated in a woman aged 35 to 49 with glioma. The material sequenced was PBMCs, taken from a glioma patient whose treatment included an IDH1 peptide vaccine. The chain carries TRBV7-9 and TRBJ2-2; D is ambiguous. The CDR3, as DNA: TGTGCCAGCAGCCCCCGGGCCGGGAACACCGGGGAGCTGTTTTTT. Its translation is CASSPRAGNTGELFF.